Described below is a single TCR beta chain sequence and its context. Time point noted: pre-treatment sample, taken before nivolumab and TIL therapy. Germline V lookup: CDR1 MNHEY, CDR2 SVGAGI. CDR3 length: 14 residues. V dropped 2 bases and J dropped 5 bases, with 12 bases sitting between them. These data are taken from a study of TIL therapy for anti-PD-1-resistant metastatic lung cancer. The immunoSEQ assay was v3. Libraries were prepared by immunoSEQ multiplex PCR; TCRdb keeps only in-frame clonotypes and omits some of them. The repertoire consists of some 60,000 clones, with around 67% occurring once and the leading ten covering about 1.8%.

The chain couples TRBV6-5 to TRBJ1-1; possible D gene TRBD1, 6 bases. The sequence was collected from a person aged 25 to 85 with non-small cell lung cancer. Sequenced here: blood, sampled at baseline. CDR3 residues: CASSYRGGITEAFF. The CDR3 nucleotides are TGTGCCAGCAGTTACAGGGGGGGGATTACTGAAGCTTTCTTT.